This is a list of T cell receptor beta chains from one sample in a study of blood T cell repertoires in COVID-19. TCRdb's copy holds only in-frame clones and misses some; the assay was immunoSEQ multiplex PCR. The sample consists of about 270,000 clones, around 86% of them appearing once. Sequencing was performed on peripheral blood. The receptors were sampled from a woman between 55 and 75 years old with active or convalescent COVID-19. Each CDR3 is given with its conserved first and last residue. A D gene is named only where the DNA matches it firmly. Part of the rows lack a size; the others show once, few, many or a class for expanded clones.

CASSGGGDRLNEKLFF	TGTGCCAGCAGCGGCGGTGGGGACAGACTCAATGAAAAACTGTTTTTT	NA	TRBD1	TRBV7-2	TRBJ1-4	16
CASSLEAGKNTEAFF	TGTGCCAGCAGCTTGGAAGCAGGGAAGAACACTGAAGCTTTCTTT	few	NA	TRBV5-8	TRBJ1-1	15
CASSAGTGPPSYNEQFF	TGTGCCAGCAGCGCCGGGACAGGTCCGCCCTCCTACAATGAGCAGTTCTTC	NA	TRBD1	TRBV7-3	TRBJ2-1	17
CASSIPGNTIYF	TGTGCCAGTAGTATCCCGGGGAACACCATATATTTT	few	NA	TRBV19	TRBJ1-3	12
CASSLPQGRKDEQFF	TGTGCCAGCAGCCTCCCCCAGGGTAGGAAGGATGAGCAGTTCTTC	NA	NA	TRBV5-4	TRBJ2-1	15
CASSYAGGMNTEAFF	TGTGCCAGCAGTTACGCAGGGGGGATGAACACTGAAGCTTTCTTT	NA	TRBD1	TRBV6-5	TRBJ1-1	15
CASSWSGGRIDQPQHF	TGTGCCAGCAGCTGGTCGGGAGGGAGGATAGATCAGCCCCAGCATTTT	NA	NA	TRBV5-6	TRBJ1-5	16
CATSDPTGACSGNTIYF	TGTGCCACCAGTGATCCCACAGGGGCCTGCTCTGGAAACACCATATATTTT	NA	TRBD1	TRBV24-1	TRBJ1-3	17
CASKNPQYYEQYF	TGTGCCAGCAAGAATCCTCAGTACTACGAGCAGTACTTC	NA	NA	TRBV6-4	TRBJ2-7	13
CASSQDGGGEETQYF	TGCGCCAGCAGCCAAGACGGGGGAGGGGAAGAGACCCAGTACTTC	NA	TRBD2	TRBV4-1	TRBJ2-5	15
CASSRTIPDRGSSPLHF	TGTGCCAGCAGTCGAACTATCCCTGACAGGGGAAGTTCACCCCTCCACTTT	NA	TRBD1	TRBV6-6	TRBJ1-6	17
CASSWTGDLGNTIYF	TGTGCCAGCAGCTGGACAGGGGATCTCGGAAACACCATATATTTT	NA	TRBD1	TRBV27	TRBJ1-3	15
CASSPAPGLGGYF	TGTGCCAGCAGCCCCGCCCCGGGACTAGGGGGATACTTC	NA	TRBD2	TRBV6-5	TRBJ2-7	13
CATSDPQGTMNTEAFF	TGTGCCACCAGTGACCCACAGGGGACCATGAACACTGAAGCTTTCTTT	few	TRBD1	TRBV24-1	TRBJ1-1	16
CASTGYTASSGANVLTF	TGTGCCAGTACGGGGTATACAGCAAGCTCTGGGGCCAACGTCCTGACTTTC	few	NA	TRBV19	TRBJ2-6	17
CASRDQDRDIKPQHF	TGTGCCAGTAGGGACCAGGACAGGGACATTAAGCCCCAGCATTTT	NA	TRBD1	TRBV19	TRBJ1-5	15
CASSFSTDTQYF	TGCGCCAGCAGCTTCAGCACAGATACGCAGTATTTT	NA	NA	TRBV10-1	TRBJ2-3	12
CASSIVLRQYF	TGTGCCAGTAGTATCGTCCTGCGGCAGTACTTC	NA	NA	TRBV19	TRBJ2-7	11
CASSLSSGNTIYF	TGTGCCAGCAGCCTTAGCTCTGGAAACACCATATATTTT	NA	NA	TRBV9	TRBJ1-3	13
CASNLGLAGAYWETQYF	TGTGCCAGCAACTTGGGACTAGCGGGGGCCTACTGGGAGACCCAGTACTTC	NA	TRBD2	TRBV2	TRBJ2-5	17
CASSLVAGPGGGYTF	TGTGCCAGCAGCTTAGTGGCAGGGCCTGGGGGGGGCTACACCTTC	NA	NA	TRBV11-2	TRBJ1-2	15
CASSESTTGLETQYF	TGTGCCAGCAGTGAATCCACCACAGGGTTAGAGACCCAGTACTTC	NA	NA	TRBV25-1	TRBJ2-5	15
CASSHGLAGGLLNYNEQFF	TGTGCCAGCAGCCACGGACTAGCGGGGGGCCTCTTAAACTACAATGAGCAGTTCTTC	once	TRBD2	TRBV4-2	TRBJ2-1	19
CASSPRPLTGYSNQPQHF	TGTGCCAGCAGCCCCCGCCCTTTGACAGGTTATAGCAATCAGCCCCAGCATTTT	NA	NA	TRBV7-6	TRBJ1-5	18
CASSSLGAPDTQYF	TGCGCCAGCAGCTCCCTAGGGGCCCCAGATACGCAGTATTTT	NA	NA	TRBV5-1	TRBJ2-3	14
CASTLGQGAWAGNTIYF	TGTGCCAGCACCCTAGGACAGGGGGCTTGGGCTGGAAACACCATATATTTT	NA	TRBD1	TRBV7-2	TRBJ1-3	17
CASSLGLAAFTGELFF	TGTGCCAGCAGCTTGGGACTAGCGGCGTTCACCGGGGAGCTGTTTTTT	NA	TRBD2	TRBV5-6	TRBJ2-2	16
CASSVGTGYTPNSPLHF	TGTGCCAGCAGCGTAGGAACAGGTTATACACCAAATTCACCCCTCCACTTT	NA	NA	TRBV9	TRBJ1-6	17
CASTFSWGTNNEQFF	TGTGCCAGCACCTTTAGTTGGGGCACCAACAATGAGCAGTTCTTC	NA	NA	TRBV11-2	TRBJ2-1	15
CASRGQGNYGYTF	TGCGCCAGCAGGGGACAGGGGAACTATGGCTACACCTTC	NA	TRBD1	TRBV5-1	TRBJ1-2	13
CASSLQGTGETQYF	TGTGCCAGCAGTCTACAGGGGACCGGGGAGACCCAGTACTTC	NA	TRBD1	TRBV6-2/TRBV6-3	TRBJ2-5	14
CASKTKKKGTDLHKAYEQYF	TGTGCCAGCAAAACAAAAAAGAAGGGGACAGACCTACACAAAGCCTACGAGCAGTACTTC	NA	NA	TRBV21-1	TRBJ2-7	20
CAWSGSASGGIDTQYF	TGTGCCTGGAGTGGTTCGGCTAGCGGGGGAATAGATACGCAGTATTTT	NA	TRBD2	TRBV30	TRBJ2-3	16
CASSFKDRRHGQFF	TGTGCCAGCAGCTTCAAGGACAGGCGGCATGGGCAGTTCTTC	few	TRBD1	TRBV5-6	TRBJ2-1	14
CASSPGGGTSGGANTQYF	TGCGCCAGCAGCCCCGGGGGCGGCACTAGCGGGGGGGCGAATACGCAGTATTTT	NA	TRBD2	TRBV5-1	TRBJ2-3	18
CASSQRRGGGEGIYGYTF	TGTGCCAGCAGTCAAAGGAGAGGAGGTGGGGAAGGGATTTATGGCTACACCTTC	NA	NA	TRBV27	TRBJ1-2	18
CASTDRTNYGYTF	TGTGCCAGCACGGACAGGACTAACTATGGCTACACCTTC	NA	TRBD1	TRBV2	TRBJ1-2	13
CASSQAAGSYEQYF	TGTGCCAGCAGCCAAGCAGCGGGATCCTACGAGCAGTACTTC	NA	TRBD2	TRBV3-1/TRBV3-2	TRBJ2-7	14
CASSIRETGQPQHF	TGTGCCAGTAGTATAAGAGAGACAGGTCAGCCCCAGCATTTT	NA	NA	TRBV19	TRBJ1-5	14
CASSFREGGNYGYTF	TGTGCCAGCAGTTTCCGGGAGGGCGGCAACTATGGCTACACCTTC	many	NA	TRBV2	TRBJ1-2	15
CASSVSPRYGYTF	TGTGCCAGTAGTGTCAGTCCGCGGTATGGCTACACCTTC	NA	NA	TRBV19	TRBJ1-2	13
CASSREGEETQYF	TGTGCCAGCAGCCGGGAGGGGGAAGAGACCCAGTACTTC	NA	TRBD2	TRBV6-5	TRBJ2-5	13
CASSQEVAGNTEAFF	TGCGCCAGCAGCCAAGAAGTCGCGGGGAACACTGAAGCTTTCTTT	NA	NA	TRBV4-3	TRBJ1-1	15
CAWSVRRKGLNYGYTF	TGTGCCTGGAGTGTAAGGCGAAAGGGGCTTAACTATGGCTACACCTTC	NA	NA	TRBV30	TRBJ1-2	16
CASSWRTGDANTIYF	TGCGCCAGCAGCTGGCGGACAGGGGATGCAAACACCATATATTTT	few	TRBD1	TRBV5-1	TRBJ1-3	15
CASSFGGSETQYF	TGTGCCAGCAGTTTCGGGGGGTCAGAGACCCAGTACTTC	NA	TRBD2	TRBV6-5	TRBJ2-5	13
CSASSSSGQVGYTF	TGCAGTGCTAGTTCCTCGTCAGGCCAAGTGGGCTACACCTTC	NA	NA	TRBV20-1	TRBJ1-2	14
CASSVGGGRDNEQFF	TGTGCCAGCAGCGTAGGGGGGGGCAGGGACAATGAGCAGTTCTTC	NA	NA	TRBV9	TRBJ2-1	15
CASRRRDTEAFF	TGTGCCAGCAGGAGACGGGACACTGAAGCTTTCTTT	NA	NA	TRBV2	TRBJ1-1	12
CAAKRPTGPFGYTF	TGTGCCGCCAAACGACCGACAGGCCCTTTTGGCTACACCTTC	NA	NA	TRBV28	TRBJ1-2	14
CASSLHSGAAQETQYF	TGTGCCAGCAGCTTGCATAGCGGGGCCGCGCAAGAGACCCAGTACTTC	NA	TRBD2	TRBV9	TRBJ2-5	16
CASSPGLENTEAFF	TGCGCCAGCAGCCCTGGACTGGAGAACACTGAAGCTTTCTTT	NA	NA	TRBV5-1	TRBJ1-1	14
CASSSTGRQPQHF	TGTGCCAGCAGCTCGACAGGCAGGCAGCCCCAGCATTTT	NA	NA	TRBV7-9	TRBJ1-5	13
CASSLRQGLANEKLFF	TGTGCCAGCAGCCTTCGACAGGGGCTGGCTAATGAAAAACTGTTTTTT	NA	TRBD1	TRBV3-1/TRBV3-2	TRBJ1-4	16
CASSLRRGRTDTQYF	TGTGCCAGCAGCTTAAGGCGGGGCCGCACAGATACGCAGTATTTT	NA	NA	TRBV7-3	TRBJ2-3	15
CASSLTRGNQETQYF	TGCGCCAGCAGCTTGACCCGGGGGAATCAAGAGACCCAGTACTTC	few	NA	TRBV5-1	TRBJ2-5	15